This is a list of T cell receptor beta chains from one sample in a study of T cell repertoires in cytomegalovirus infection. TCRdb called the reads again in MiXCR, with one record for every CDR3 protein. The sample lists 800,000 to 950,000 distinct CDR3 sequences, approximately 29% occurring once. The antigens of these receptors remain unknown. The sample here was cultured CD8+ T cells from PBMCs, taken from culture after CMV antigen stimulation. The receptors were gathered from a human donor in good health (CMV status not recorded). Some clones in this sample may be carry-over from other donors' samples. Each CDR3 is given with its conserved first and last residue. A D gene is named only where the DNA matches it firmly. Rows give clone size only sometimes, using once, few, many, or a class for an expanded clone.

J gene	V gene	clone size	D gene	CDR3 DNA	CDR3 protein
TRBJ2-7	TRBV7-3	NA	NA	TGTGCCAGCAGCGTTCCACTCGGAGGGAGCGAGCAGTACTTC	CASSVPLGGSEQYF
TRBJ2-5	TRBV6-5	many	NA	TGTGCCAGCAGTTACTCCCCTGATGGCGGAGGGACCCGGGAGACCCAGTACTTC	CASSYSPDGGGTRETQYF
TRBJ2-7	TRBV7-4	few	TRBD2	TGTGCCAGCAGGGGGGGGGAAACTAGCGGCCCCTCCTACGAGCAGTACTTC	CASRGGETSGPSYEQYF
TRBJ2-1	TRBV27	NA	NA	TGTGTCAGCAGTTGGACACTCCAATCCTACAATGAGCAGTTCTTC	CVSSWTLQSYNEQFF
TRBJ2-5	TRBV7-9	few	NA	TGTGCCAGCAGCGGGGGGGGGCGGAGAGAGACCCAGTACTTC	CASSGGGRRETQYF
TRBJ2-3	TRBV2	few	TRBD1	TGTGCCAGCAGAGAGACGGGACAGGGGAACACAGATACGCAGTATTTT	CASRETGQGNTDTQYF
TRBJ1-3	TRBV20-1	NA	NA	TGCAGTGCGTCAACAAAGAGGACGGGAAACACCATATATTTT	CSASTKRTGNTIYF
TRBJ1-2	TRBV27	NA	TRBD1	TGTGCCAGCACCTCACACAGGGGAGAGATTTGGAACTATGGCTACACCTTC	CASTSHRGEIWNYGYTF
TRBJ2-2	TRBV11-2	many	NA	TGTGCCAGCAGCTTAGATTTCGGGGGAACCGGGGAGCTGTTTTTT	CASSLDFGGTGELFF
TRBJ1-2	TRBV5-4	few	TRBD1	TGTGCCAGCAGCGTGACAGGGGCTGGCTACACCTTC	CASSVTGAGYTF
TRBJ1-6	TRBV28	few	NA	TGTGCCAGCGAGTCGGGCAGGGAAGTTCTTTCACCCCTCCACTTT	CASESGREVLSPLHF
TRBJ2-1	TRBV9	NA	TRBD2	TGTGCCAGCAGCGTGAGCTCGGGACTACAACTTAGCTCCTACAATGAGCAGTTCTTC	CASSVSSGLQLSSYNEQFF
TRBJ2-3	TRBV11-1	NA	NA	TGTGCCAGCAGCTCACAAGAGTATGGTAGCGCAACAGATACGCAGTATTTT	CASSSQEYGSATDTQYF
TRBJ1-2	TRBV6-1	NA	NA	TGTGCCAGCAGTGAACCCACGGGCATGGGATATGGCTACACCTTC	CASSEPTGMGYGYTF
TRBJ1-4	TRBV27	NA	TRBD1	TGTGCCAGCAGTTTTGGACAGGGGGCTCATGAAAAACTGTTTTTT	CASSFGQGAHEKLFF
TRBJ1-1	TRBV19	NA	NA	TGTGCCAGTAGTATCAACGGGAACACTGAAGCTTTCTTT	CASSINGNTEAFF
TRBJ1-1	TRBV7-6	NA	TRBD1	TGTGCCAGCAGCCAAGACGCGTGGGCAGGGGGCAACACTGAAGCTTTCTTT	CASSQDAWAGGNTEAFF
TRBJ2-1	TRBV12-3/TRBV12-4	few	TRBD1	TGTGCCAGTTGGAAGGGGGCGTTCGGCGAAGTTAATGAGCAGTTCTTC	CASWKGAFGEVNEQFF
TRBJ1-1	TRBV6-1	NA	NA	TGTGCCAGCAGACACGACAGGAAGGCTGAAGCTTTCTTT	CASRHDRKAEAFF
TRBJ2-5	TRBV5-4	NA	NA	TGTGCCAGCAGCCGCTCCCAAGAGACCCAGTACTTC	CASSRSQETQYF
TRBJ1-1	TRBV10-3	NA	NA	TGTGCCATCAGGGACAGCAGGGGTTACGAAGCTTTCTTT	CAIRDSRGYEAFF
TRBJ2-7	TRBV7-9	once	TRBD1	TGTGCCAGCAGCTCCGACTGGACAGGGACCTACGAGCAGTACTTC	CASSSDWTGTYEQYF
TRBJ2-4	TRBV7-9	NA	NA	TGTGCCAGCATCGAGATGGACAGTACCGTTCAGTACTTC	CASIEMDSTVQYF
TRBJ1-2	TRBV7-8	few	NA	TGTGCCAGCAGCTTGGCCCCCGAGACAGGAGTCTATGGCTACACCTTC	CASSLAPETGVYGYTF
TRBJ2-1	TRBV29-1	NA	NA	TGCAGCGTTGGGCCGGGGGCAATGTCCAATGAGCAGTTCTTC	CSVGPGAMSNEQFF
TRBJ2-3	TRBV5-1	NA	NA	TGCGCCAGCAGCTTGGAGACAGACACAGATACGCAGTATTTT	CASSLETDTDTQYF
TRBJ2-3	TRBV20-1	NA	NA	TGCAGTGCTAGTGGCGGGACACCCACAGATACGCAGTATTTT	CSASGGTPTDTQYF
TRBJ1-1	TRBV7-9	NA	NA	TGTGCCAGCAGCCTCCTGACCGGGATTGAAGCTTTCTTT	CASSLLTGIEAFF
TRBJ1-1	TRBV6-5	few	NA	TGTGCCAGCAGTTACTCGTCGTGGGCAGGTCAGGCGGCTGAAGCTTTCTTT	CASSYSSWAGQAAEAFF
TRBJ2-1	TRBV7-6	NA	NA	TGTGCCAGCAGTGGGGTCTACAATGAGCAGTTCTTC	CASSGVYNEQFF
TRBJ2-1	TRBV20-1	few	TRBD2	TGCAGTGCCCCGGGACTAGAAGACTACAATGAGCAGTTCTTC	CSAPGLEDYNEQFF
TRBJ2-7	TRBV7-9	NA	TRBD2	TGTGCCAGCAGCAGATGGTGGACTAGCGGGGACGACGAGCAGTACTTC	CASSRWWTSGDDEQYF
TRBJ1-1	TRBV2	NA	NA	TGTGCCAGCAGTGGTCGGGTATCCGAAGCTTTCTTT	CASSGRVSEAFF
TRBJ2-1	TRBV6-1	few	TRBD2	TGTGCCAGCAGCGAACAGGAGCCGGGACTAGCGGGGGGGACTGCCGACAATGAGCAGTTCTTC	CASSEQEPGLAGGTADNEQFF
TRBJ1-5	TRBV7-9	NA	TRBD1	TGTGCCAGCAGTCGGGACAGGGATCAGCCCCAGCATTTT	CASSRDRDQPQHF
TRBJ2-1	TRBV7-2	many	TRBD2	TGTGCCAGCAGATCTGATTTTGCGGGGGATTCCTACAATGAGCAGTTCTTC	CASRSDFAGDSYNEQFF
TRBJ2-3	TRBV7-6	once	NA	TGTGCCAGCAGCTTCCCACTAGTCGAGGACACAGATACGCAGTATTTT	CASSFPLVEDTDTQYF
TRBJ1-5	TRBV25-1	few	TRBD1	TGTGCCAGCAGTGATCCGGACAGGGGTGAGCCCCAGCATTTT	CASSDPDRGEPQHF
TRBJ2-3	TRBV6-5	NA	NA	TGTGCCAGCAGTTACTTCCGGGACATGGGAACAGATACGCAGTATTTT	CASSYFRDMGTDTQYF
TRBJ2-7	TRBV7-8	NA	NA	TGTGCCAGCAGCTGGTGGATTGAGCAGTACTTC	CASSWWIEQYF
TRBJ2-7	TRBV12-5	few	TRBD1	TGTGCTAGTGGTTTGGCCATCCCGGGACAGCTCTACGAGCAGTACTTC	CASGLAIPGQLYEQYF
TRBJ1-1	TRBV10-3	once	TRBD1	TGTGCCATCGACAGGGGGGAAAACACTGAAGCTTTCTTT	CAIDRGENTEAFF
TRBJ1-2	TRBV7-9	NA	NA	TGTGCCAGCAGCTTAGGGAGAACGGGCTACACCTTC	CASSLGRTGYTF
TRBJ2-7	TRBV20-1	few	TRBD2	TGCAGTGCTAGAGATCGAGGAGCGGGGGTGTCCTACGAGCAGTACTTC	CSARDRGAGVSYEQYF
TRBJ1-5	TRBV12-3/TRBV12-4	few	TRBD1	TGTGCCAGCACGGGACAGGGGTTTTATAGCAATCAGCCCCAGCATTTT	CASTGQGFYSNQPQHF
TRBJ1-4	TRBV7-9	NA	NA	TGTGCCAGCAGCTTTCAAGAGGGGACTAATGAAAAACTGTTTTTT	CASSFQEGTNEKLFF
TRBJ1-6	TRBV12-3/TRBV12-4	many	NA	TGTGCCAGCAGTTTAGGGCTATCAAATTCACCCCTCCACTTT	CASSLGLSNSPLHF
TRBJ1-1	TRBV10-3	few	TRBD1	TGTGCCATCAGTGCGGGCAGGGGGATAACTGAAGCTTTCTTT	CAISAGRGITEAFF
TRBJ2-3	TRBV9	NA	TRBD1	TGTGCCAGCAGCGTAGGGGACAGTTTAGGCACAGATACGCAGTATTTT	CASSVGDSLGTDTQYF
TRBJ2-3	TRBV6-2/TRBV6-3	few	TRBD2	TGTGCCAGCAGTTACGGAGCTAGCGGAACCCTCACAGATACGCAGTATTTT	CASSYGASGTLTDTQYF
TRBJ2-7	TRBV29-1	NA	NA	TGCAGCCCCCGGAAGGGCTTCCACGAGCAGTACTTC	CSPRKGFHEQYF
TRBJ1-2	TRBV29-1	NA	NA	TGCAGCGCCGTGCGGGGTAGGGGTTATGGCTACACCTTC	CSAVRGRGYGYTF
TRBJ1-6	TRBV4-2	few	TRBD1	TGTGCCAGCAGCCAGCAGTACAGGGGGTCACCCCTCCACTTT	CASSQQYRGSPLHF
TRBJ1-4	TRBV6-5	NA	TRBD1	TGTGCCAGCAGTGACAGGGAAGAATTCGAAAAACTGTTTTTT	CASSDREEFEKLFF